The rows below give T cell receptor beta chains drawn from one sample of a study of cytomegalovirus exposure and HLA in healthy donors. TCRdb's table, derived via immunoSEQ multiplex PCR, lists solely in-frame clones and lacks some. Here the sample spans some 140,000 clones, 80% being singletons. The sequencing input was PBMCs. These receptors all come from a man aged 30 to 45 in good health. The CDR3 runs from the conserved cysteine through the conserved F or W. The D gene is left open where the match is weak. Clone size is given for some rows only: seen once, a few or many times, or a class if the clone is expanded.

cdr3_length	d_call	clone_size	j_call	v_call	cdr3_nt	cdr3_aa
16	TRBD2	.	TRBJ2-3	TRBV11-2	TGTGCCAGCAGCTTGGGACTAGCGGGAAAGACAGATACGCAGTATTTT	CASSLGLAGKTDTQYF
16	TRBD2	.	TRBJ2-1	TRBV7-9	TGTTCCAGCAGACACACACTAGCGGGAGATATCGATGAGCAGTTCTTC	CSSRHTLAGDIDEQFF
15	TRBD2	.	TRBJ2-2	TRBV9	TGTGCCAGCAGCGTAACTAGCGGGTTTACCGGGGAGCTGTTTTTT	CASSVTSGFTGELFF
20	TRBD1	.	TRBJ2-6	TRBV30	TGTGCCTGGAGATCAAAAGTGGGACAGGGGGAATCTCGTGGGGCCAACGTCCTGACTTTC	CAWRSKVGQGESRGANVLTF
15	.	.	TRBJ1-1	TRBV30	TGTGCCTGGACTCAGGACAGTTACTTGAACACTGAAGCTTTCTTT	CAWTQDSYLNTEAFF
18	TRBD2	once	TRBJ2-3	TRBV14	TGTGCCAGCAGCCAAGATCTTAGGGGACTAGCGGGAACAGATACGCAGTATTTT	CASSQDLRGLAGTDTQYF
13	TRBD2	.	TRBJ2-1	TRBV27	TGTGTAGCGGGAGCCCACCCGGGGGGTGAGCAGTTCTTC	CVAGAHPGGEQFF
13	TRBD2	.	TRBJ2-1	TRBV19	TGTGCCTCAAGCCCACTAGCGATTGGTGAGCAGTTCTTC	CASSPLAIGEQFF
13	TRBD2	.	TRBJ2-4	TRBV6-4	TGTGCCAGCAGCCCGGATATTAGCGGGAGGAAGTACTTC	CASSPDISGRKYF
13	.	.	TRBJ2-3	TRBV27	TGTGCCAGCAGTTTTGGGGCGACAGATACGCAGTATTTT	CASSFGATDTQYF
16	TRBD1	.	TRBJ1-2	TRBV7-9	TGTGCCAGCAGCCCAGAAGGGACAGGGAATAACTATGGCTACACCTTC	CASSPEGTGNNYGYTF
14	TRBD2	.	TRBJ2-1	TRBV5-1	TGCGCCAGCAGCCGGGAGGGACTGAACAATGAGCAGTTCTTC	CASSREGLNNEQFF
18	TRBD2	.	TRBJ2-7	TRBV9	TGTGCCAGCAGCCCAGAGGTGGGCGATACTAGCGGCACTTACGAGCAGTACTTC	CASSPEVGDTSGTYEQYF
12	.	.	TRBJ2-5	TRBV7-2	TGTGCCAGCAGCCTTCACGGGGAGACCCAGTACTTC	CASSLHGETQYF
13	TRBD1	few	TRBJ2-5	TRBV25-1	TGTGCCAGCAGTGGGGACAGGCAAGAGACCCAGTACTTC	CASSGDRQETQYF
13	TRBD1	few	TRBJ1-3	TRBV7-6	TGTGCCAGCAGCCTGGACAGGGGGAACACCATATATTTT	CASSLDRGNTIYF
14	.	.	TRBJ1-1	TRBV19	TGTGCCAGTAGTATCCCGACAGGAGTCACTGAAGCTTTCTTT	CASSIPTGVTEAFF
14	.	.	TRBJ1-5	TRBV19	TGTGCCAGTAGTATAGAACCGGTCAATCAGCCCCAGCATTTT	CASSIEPVNQPQHF
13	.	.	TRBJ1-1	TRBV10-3	TGTGCCAGCGCCTTGGGGGGGAACACTGAAGCTTTCTTT	CASALGGNTEAFF
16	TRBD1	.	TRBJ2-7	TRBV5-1	TGCGCCAGCAGCTTTGACAGGGTCTCGAGCTCCTACGAGCAGTACTTC	CASSFDRVSSSYEQYF
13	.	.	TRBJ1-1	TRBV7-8	TGTGCCAGCAGCCCCGGTGCGGGCACTGAAGCTTTCTTT	CASSPGAGTEAFF
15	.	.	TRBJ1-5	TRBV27	TGTGCCAGCACCACCATACAGGATAGCAATCAGCCCCAGCATTTT	CASTTIQDSNQPQHF
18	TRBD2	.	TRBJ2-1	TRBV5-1	TGCGCCAGCAGCTTGGCCTTGGTAGCGGGAAGCTCCTACAATGAGCAGTTCTTC	CASSLALVAGSSYNEQFF
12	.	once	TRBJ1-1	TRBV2	TGTGCCAGCCTACCAAGGGGAACTGAAGCTTTCTTT	CASLPRGTEAFF
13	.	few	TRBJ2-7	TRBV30	TGTGCCTGGACCTCGGACACATCCTACGAGCAGTACTTC	CAWTSDTSYEQYF
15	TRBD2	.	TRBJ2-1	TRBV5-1	TGCGCCAGCAGCCCCCGGGCTAGCGGTCACAATGAGCAGTTCTTC	CASSPRASGHNEQFF
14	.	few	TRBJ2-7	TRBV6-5	TGTGCCAGCAGTCCCCGGACAGTCTCCTACGAGCAGTACTTC	CASSPRTVSYEQYF
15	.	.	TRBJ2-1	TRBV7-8	TGTGCCAGCAGCCCCGCCGGGAGTCCTTACAATGAGCAGTTCTTC	CASSPAGSPYNEQFF
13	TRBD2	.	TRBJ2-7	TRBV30	TGCTCCACTAGCGGAAGGTCATTCTACGAGCAGTACTTC	CSTSGRSFYEQYF
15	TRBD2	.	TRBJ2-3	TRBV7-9	TGTTCCAGCAGCGGAGGGACTAGCGGGAGGGATACGCAGTATTTT	CSSSGGTSGRDTQYF
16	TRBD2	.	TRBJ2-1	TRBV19	TGTGCCAGCGCAGGACTAGCGGGAGATAGCTACAATGAGCAGTTCTTC	CASAGLAGDSYNEQFF
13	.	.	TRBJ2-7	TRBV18	TGTGCCAGCTCGCCGACACAGTCCTACGAGCAGTACTTC	CASSPTQSYEQYF
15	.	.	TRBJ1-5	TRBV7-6	TGTGCCAGCAGCTTAGCGCCAGGTCTAAATCAGCCCCAGCATTTT	CASSLAPGLNQPQHF
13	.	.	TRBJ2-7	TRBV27	TGTGCCAGCAGTTTGTCAGGTGCCTACGAGCAGTACTTC	CASSLSGAYEQYF
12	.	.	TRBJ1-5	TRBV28	TGTGCCAGCCAGGGCTGGGGTCAGCCCCAGCATTTT	CASQGWGQPQHF
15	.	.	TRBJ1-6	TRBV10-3	TGTGCCATCGCCGGAGGGGACTCAGCCAATTCACCCCTCCACTTT	CAIAGGDSANSPLHF
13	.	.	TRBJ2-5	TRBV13	TGTGCCAGCAGCCAGACTAGACAAGAGACCCAGTACTTC	CASSQTRQETQYF
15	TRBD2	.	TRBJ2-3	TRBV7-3	TGTGCCAGCAGCACCGGACTAGCGTCCACAGATACGCAGTATTTT	CASSTGLASTDTQYF